Below, 15 T cell receptor beta chains from the same sample are listed, as sequenced in a study of T cell repertoires in cytomegalovirus infection. Their recognized antigens are unknown. TCRdb re-called the reads with MiXCR, one entry per CDR3 protein. The sample contains fewer than 1,000,000 distinct CDR3 sequences, around 32% of which appear only once. Sequences were derived from cultured CD8+ T cells from PBMCs, sampled from culture after CMV antigen stimulation. The receptors here all came from a human donor in good health (CMV status not recorded). Some clones in this sample may be carry-over from other donors' samples.

This clonotype was observed a handful of times. The CDR3 spells CASSYVSDTGELFF. In DNA, the CDR3 is TGTGCCAGCAGTTACGTATCGGACACCGGGGAGCTGTTTTTT. The chain is built from TRBV6-5 and TRBJ2-2; no firm D call. V lost 2 bases to trimming and J lost 3 bases, with 7 bases between them. This CDR3 is built from 14 residues. CDR1 and CDR2 from the germline V gene are MNHEY and SVGAGI.

The chain joins TRBV12-3 or TRBV12-4 to TRBJ2-1; D is tentatively TRBD1 or TRBD2 (5 bases each). Trimming removed 3 bases at V and 2 bases at J, with 17 bases between. The CDR3 spans 17 residues. CDR3 region: CASSFVVRDRTYNEQFF. The CDR3 nucleotides are TGTGCCAGCAGTTTCGTCGTTAGGGACCGAACCTACAATGAGCAGTTCTTC.

This chain joins TRBV7-9 and TRBJ2-5, with 12 bases fitting TRBD2. V trimming: 8 bases; J trimming: 9 bases; junction bases outside the gene matches: 4. Germline CDR1 reads SEHNR; CDR2 reads FQNEAQ (reference sequence). CDR3 length: 12 amino acids. CDR3 residues: CASGLAGKAQYF. The CDR3 nucleotides read TGTGCCAGCGGACTAGCGGGGAAAGCCCAGTACTTC.

V gene TRBV7-2 combines with J gene TRBJ2-2; the D gene is possibly TRBD1 (5 bases). V lost 5 bases to trimming and J lost 3 bases, with 16 bases between them. CDR1 is SGHTA, CDR2 FQGNSA, per germline. CDR3 length equals 16 residues. CDR3 sequence: CASSPTVAFYTGELFF. As DNA, the CDR3 is TGTGCCAGCAGCCCGACAGTGGCCTTCTACACCGGGGAGCTGTTTTTT.

This clonotype appeared a few times. The chain links TRBV6-1 to TRBJ1-4; D perhaps matches TRBD1 (6 bases). CDR1 is MNHNS and CDR2 is SASEGT in the germline V gene. The V gene lost 0 bases and the J gene lost 8 bases, with 13 bases spanning the gap. CDR3 length equals 15 residues. In nucleotides, the CDR3 is TGTGCCAGCAGTGAAGCGCTGGGGGCACAAGAAAAACTGTTTTTT. Translated, it gives CASSEALGAQEKLFF.

The chain combines TRBV4-1 with TRBJ2-1, with TRBD1 as a possible D gene (5 bases). The CDR3 sequence is 16 residues long. V gave up 1 base and J gave up 7 bases, with 17 bases separating them. Looked up from germline, CDR1 is MGHRA and CDR2 is YSYEKL. CDR3 coding DNA: TGCGCCAGCAGCCAAGCTACGAGCCAGGGTGGGAATGAGCAGTTCTTC. This translates into CASSQATSQGGNEQFF.

The chain combines TRBV5-6 with TRBJ2-3, with 10 bases lining up with TRBD1. The J segment lost 11 bases and the V segment lost 0 bases, leaving 15 bases of the junction unmatched. CDR1 is SGHDT, CDR2 YYEEEE, per germline. The CDR3 extends over 17 amino acids. CDR3 in amino acids: CASSLEPSGTGDHGQYF. Here the CDR3 DNA reads TGTGCCAGCAGCTTGGAACCCTCCGGGACAGGGGACCATGGGCAGTATTTT.

This clonotype was found many times. The genes are TRBV6-2 or TRBV6-3 and TRBJ2-1; D is unresolved. V lost 0 bases, J lost 2 bases, and 11 bases lay in between. Germline lookup yields CDR1 MNHEY and CDR2 SVGEGT. This CDR3 has 16 residues. The CDR3 DNA sequence: TGTGCCAGCAGTTACTCAACAGACCTAACCTACAATGAGCAGTTCTTC. It yields the protein CASSYSTDLTYNEQFF.

J is TRBJ2-6 and V is TRBV6-5; tentative D call: TRBD2 (6 bases). The germline CDR1 and CDR2 sequences are MNHEY and SVGAGI. Trimming took off 7 bases at V and 2 bases at J, with 12 bases between the two ends. CDR3 length: 15 residues. This chain's CDR3 is CASTPDYPGANVLTF. The DNA of the CDR3 is TGTGCCAGCACCCCGGACTATCCTGGGGCCAACGTCCTGACTTTC.

This clonotype has more than one count but fewer than ten. The rearrangement links TRBV29-1 to TRBJ2-3; maybe TRBD1 (5 bases). The V and J ends lost 0 bases and 1 base respectively, with 11 bases between them. This CDR3 comprises 15 residues. Germline loops: CDR1 SQVTM, CDR2 ANQGSEA. The CDR3 DNA follows: TGCAGCGTTGAAGATCGGGCAGGGCGCACAGATACGCAGTATTTT. Translation gives CSVEDRAGRTDTQYF.

Details on this clonotype: Given a much more abundant clone one base away, this may be a read error. The chain recombines TRBV7-2 with TRBJ2-2, with D hard to call. Germline loops: CDR1 SGHTA, CDR2 FQGNSA. The CDR3 contains 13 residues. The V and J ends lost 6 bases and 9 bases respectively, with 14 bases between them. CDR3 residues: CASSCRPPRELFF. DNA for the CDR3: TGTGCCAGCAGTTGTAGACCGCCCCGGGAGCTGTTTTTT.

The chain employs TRBV12-5 and TRBJ1-1; D perhaps matches TRBD1 (6 bases). CDR3 size: 14 residues. Germline V gene sequence: CDR1 LGHNT, CDR2 FRNRAP. V lost 8 bases and J lost 5, with 18 bases in between. The CDR3 is CASRGQTELTEAFF. As DNA, the CDR3 is TGTGCTAGTCGGGGGCAGACAGAACTTACTGAAGCTTTCTTT.

The rearrangement joins TRBV7-9 to TRBJ1-2, with D unclear. The germline V and J ends were trimmed by 0 bases and 6 bases, with 5 bases remaining between them. CDR1 SEHNR and CDR2 FQNEAQ come from the germline V gene (reference sequence). The CDR3 is 12 amino acids. The CDR3 loop reads CASSLAADGYTF. The CDR3 coding sequence is TGTGCCAGCAGCTTAGCGGCAGATGGCTACACCTTC.

Many counts were recorded for this clonotype. The chain combines TRBV7-9 with TRBJ1-4, with TRBD1 identical over 10 bases. CDR1 and CDR2 from the germline V gene are SEHNR and FQNEAQ (reference sequence). The V segment lost 4 bases and the J segment 3 bases; nucleotides outside the gene matches: 5. The CDR3 has 16 amino acids. The CDR3: CASSSRDRGANEKLFF. The CDR3 DNA reads as TGTGCCAGCAGCTCCCGGGACAGGGGAGCTAATGAAAAACTGTTTTTT.

This clonotype was observed a handful of times. V gene TRBV12-3 or TRBV12-4 combines with J gene TRBJ1-5; a weak D match, TRBD1 (5 bases). Between the trimmed V and J ends, which lost 1 base and 4 bases, there was a span of 14 bases. This CDR3 spans 16 amino acids. The DNA for the CDR3 is TGTGCCAGCAGTTTAGGGGCGGGGCAATGGAATCAGCCCCAGCATTTT. Translation: CASSLGAGQWNQPQHF.